These 9 T cell receptor beta chains came from one sample sequenced in a study of blood T cell repertoires in COVID-19. The method was immunoSEQ multiplex PCR; TCRdb's version includes in-frame clones alone and lacks a portion of them. The sample yields over 250,000 clones, around 82% seen once. Material for sequencing was peripheral blood. Receptors were obtained from a woman in her forties or fifties who had recovered from COVID-19.

CDR3 coding DNA: TGTGCCCTTGGTCGGGGTAGCTCCTACAATGAGCAGTTCTTC. It yields the protein CALGRGSSYNEQFF. The chain combines TRBV5-8 with TRBJ2-1; D possibly corresponds to TRBD2 (5 bases). The ends were cut back, 10 bases at V and 0 bases at J, with 14 bases in the middle. The CDR3 consists of 14 residues. CDR1 SGHTS and CDR2 YDEGEE come from the germline V gene. Filled out from reference TRBV5-8 and TRBJ2-1, the complete variable domain reads EAGVTQSPTHLIKTRGQQATLRCSPISGHTSVYWYQQALGLGLQFLLWYDEGEERNRGNFPPRFSGRQFPNYSSELNVNALELEDSALYLCALGRGSSYNEQFFGPGTRLTVL.

The genes are TRBV30 and TRBJ2-7, with 10 bases lining up with TRBD2. The CDR3 spans 14 residues. V shed 1 base, J shed 2 bases, and the junction held 2 bases outside the gene matches. Germline V lookup: CDR1 GTSNPN, CDR2 SVGIG (reference sequence). The CDR3 DNA reads TGTGCCTGGAGTGCTAGCGGGGGAACCTACGAGCAGTACTTC. This sequence encodes CAWSASGGTYEQYF.

This chain connects TRBV11-1 to TRBJ2-1, with 14 bases matching TRBD2. CDR3 length: 15 residues. CDR1 and CDR2 from the germline V gene are SGHAT and FQDESV (reference sequence). Unmatched junction bases numbered 4, after V lost 6 bases and J lost 6 bases. The CDR3 DNA reads TGTGCCAGCAGACCCGGGACTAGCGGGAGCAATGAGCAGTTCTTC. Its protein product is CASRPGTSGSNEQFF.

This clone was picked up one time. This chain uses TRBV6-5 with TRBJ2-1, with 10 bases lining up with TRBD2. The germline gives CDR1 MNHEY, CDR2 SVGAGI. V shed 3 bases and J 7 bases; nucleotides not matched to a gene: 9. The CDR3 runs 16 residues. The CDR3 sequence is CASSYRRASGSNEQFF. The CDR3, as DNA: TGTGCCAGCAGTTATAGAAGGGCTAGCGGGAGTAATGAGCAGTTCTTC.

V usage is TRBV14 and J usage is TRBJ2-1, with D perhaps matching TRBD2 (6 bases). Germline V gives CDR1 SGHDN, CDR2 FVKESK. The CDR3 consists of 15 residues. Trimming pared 1 base from V and 5 bases from J, leaving 12 bases between. CDR3 sequence reads: CASSQATSMHNEQFF. CDR3 DNA: TGTGCCAGCAGCCAAGCAACTAGCATGCACAATGAGCAGTTCTTC. The variable domain in full, completed from reference TRBV14 and TRBJ2-1, reads EAGVTQFPSHSVIEKGQTVTLRCDPISGHDNLYWYRRVMGKEIKFLLHFVKESKQDESGMPNNRFLAERTGGTYSTLKVQPAELEDSGVYFCASSQATSMHNEQFFGPGTRLTVL.

The chain employs TRBV7-3 and TRBJ1-1; TRBD1 matches 9 bases. Germline loops: CDR1 SGHTA, CDR2 FQGTGA. V shed 5 bases, J shed 3 bases, and the junction held 4 bases outside the gene matches. The CDR3 has 14 residues. The DNA of the CDR3 is TGTGCCAGCAGCCATACAGGGGGCCACACTGAAGCTTTCTTT. Translating gives CASSHTGGHTEAFF.

J is TRBJ2-3 and V is TRBV29-1, with 9 bases identical to TRBD2. Per the germline V gene, CDR1 is SQVTM and CDR2 is ANQGSEA. Trimming cost V 3 bases and J 5 bases; bases outside gene matches: 6. CDR3 length: 14 residues. CDR3 region: CSVDVAGAGDTQYF. The CDR3 nucleotides read TGCAGCGTTGATGTAGCGGGGGCCGGAGATACGCAGTATTTT.

Points on this clone: The sample has other DNA sequences that encode this CDR3 too. J is TRBJ1-2 and V is TRBV7-9; D may be TRBD1 (5 bases). V was clipped by 2 bases and J by 4 bases, with 11 bases between them. Germline V gene sequence: CDR1 SEHNR, CDR2 FQNEAQ (reference sequence). The CDR3 has 14 amino acids. CDR3 nucleotides: TGTGCCAGCAGCTTAAGTAGGCAGGGCTATGGCTACACCTTC. This translates into CASSLSRQGYGYTF.

This chain connects TRBV5-4 to TRBJ2-1; 13 positions agree with TRBD2. The CDR3 loop spans 16 amino acids. Germline CDR1 and CDR2: SGHNT and YYREEE (reference sequence). With 3 bases clipped from V and 10 bases from J, the junction kept 10 bases outside the gene matches. In DNA, the CDR3 is TGTGCCAGCAGCTGGTATCCCCCGGGACTAGCGGGAGAGCAGTTCTTC. Residues: CASSWYPPGLAGEQFF.